This TCR beta chain was sequenced during a study of blood T cell repertoires in COVID-19. Study as a whole: Acute-phase and convalescent COVID-19 samples originated in the United States, Italy and Spain.

Original data processing: Amplification of reference gene primers provided the estimated nucleated cell counts. Clones were sequenced by immunoSEQ multiplex PCR, and TCRdb holds only the in-frame ones, with some missing. That table gives V, J and clone size, and the DNA gave D and trimming. The sample shows a few hundred thousand clones, over 75% of them seen only once. The sample consisted of peripheral blood. The TCR comes from a woman between 50 and 59 years old with acute or convalescent COVID-19.

Written as DNA, the CDR3 is TGTGCCAGCAGCTTGGGGCAGGGGGTTGGATATGGCTACACCTTC. Amino acids: CASSLGQGVGYGYTF. The rearrangement uses TRBV5-4 and TRBJ1-2; 7 nucleotides align to TRBD1. With 0 bases clipped from V and 5 bases from J, the junction kept 7 bases outside the gene matches. Looked up from germline, CDR1 is SGHNT and CDR2 is YYREEE (reference sequence). The CDR3 spans 15 residues.